This entry lists 4 T cell receptor beta chains sequenced from one sample in a study of post-analysis software for immune sequencing data. TCR beta cDNA libraries had unique molecular identifiers. TCRdb recomputed calls from the PCR reads with MiXCR, one row per CDR3 protein. The table shows some 890,000 distinct CDR3 sequences, with roughly 50% occurring only once. Whole-study findings and limits: Controls had lower frequencies than patients of about five TRBV segments, which included TRBV5-6, TRBV5-1 and TRBV20-1.

Their specific antigens are unknown. Sequenced sample: blood. These receptors came from a girl between 10 and 17 years old with multiple sclerosis.

This rearrangement joins TRBV5-4 to TRBJ2-7; 9 bases map to TRBD1. The CDR3 spans 15 residues. Trimming cost V 4 bases and J 3 bases; bases outside gene matches: 8. Germline V gene sequence: CDR1 SGHNT, CDR2 YYREEE (reference sequence). The CDR3, as DNA: TGTGCCAGCAGCCTCCGGGACAGGGCATACTACGAGCAGTACTTC. Translated: CASSLRDRAYYEQYF.

The chain employs TRBV7-9 and TRBJ2-7; 12 bases match TRBD2. CDR1 and CDR2 (germline): SEHNR, FQNEAQ (reference sequence). The CDR3 is made up of 16 amino acids. The J segment lost 1 base and the V segment lost 5 bases, leaving 6 bases of the junction unmatched. The CDR3 DNA sequence: TGTGCCAGCAGCGGGCTAGCGGGAGGGCCATCCTACGAGCAGTACTTC. This codes for CASSGLAGGPSYEQYF.

This clonotype showed up just once. The V gene is TRBV5-6, the J gene TRBJ2-5; D might be TRBD1 (5 bases). With 0 bases removed from V and 2 bases from J, the gap between germline ends came to 11 bases. Germline CDR1 and CDR2: SGHDT and YYEEEE. CDR3 size: 15 residues. The CDR3 spells CASSLVQARQETQYF. Here the CDR3 DNA reads TGTGCCAGCAGCTTGGTACAGGCAAGACAAGAGACCCAGTACTTC.

J is TRBJ2-7 and V is TRBV20-1; 9 bases match TRBD2. CDR1 is DFQATT, CDR2 SNEGSKA, per germline (reference sequence). The CDR3 has 13 residues. Trimming removed 3 bases from V and 3 bases from J; junction bases left unmatched: 3. As DNA, the CDR3 is TGCAGTGCTAGTAATAGCGGGAGCTACGAGCAGTACTTC. Residues: CSASNSGSYEQYF.